The 27 T cell receptor beta chains presented below share a single source sample, sequenced in a study of T-cell memory formation after mild COVID-19. From the 5' RACE reads, TCRdb called clonotypes with MiXCR, one entry per CDR3 protein. Of about 400,000 distinct CDR3 sequences listed, about 16% are singletons. Sequenced material: PBMCs or a T cell subset sorted from them (not recorded which). These receptors all stem from a man aged 18 to 29 who had mild COVID-19 (a few samples of this study predate the infection). Cell type and time point are not known.

The gene calls are TRBV9 and TRBJ1-6; no clear D gene. Germline loops: CDR1 SGDLS, CDR2 YYNGEE. This CDR3 comprises 14 residues. V lost 1 base and J 10 bases, leaving 12 bases between the germline ends. The chain's CDR3 is CASSVRPDGSPLHF. The CDR3 nucleotides read TGTGCCAGCAGCGTAAGGCCCGACGGATCACCCCTCCACTTT.

The V gene is TRBV18, the J gene TRBJ1-5; D not resolved. Germline CDR1 is KGHSH and CDR2 is LQKENI. The V end was cut by 6 bases, the J end by 3 bases, with 12 bases between. The CDR3 sequence is 14 residues long. Here the CDR3 DNA reads TGTGCCAGCTCCACTGCGGGGAACAATCAGCCCCAGCATTTT. Its translation: CASSTAGNNQPQHF.

V gene TRBV5-1 combines with J gene TRBJ1-5; unclear D gene. CDR1 and CDR2 from the germline V gene are SGHRS and YFSETQ. V shed 8 bases and J shed 3 bases, with 9 bases lying between them. The CDR3 length is 12 residues. The chain's CDR3 is CARLGINQPQHF. The CDR3 DNA is TGCGCCAGGTTAGGCATCAATCAGCCCCAGCATTTT.

V is TRBV5-1 and J is TRBJ2-5; TRBD2 matches at 12 bases. This CDR3 is built from 15 residues. CDR1 and CDR2 from the germline V gene are SGHRS and YFSETQ. V lost 3 bases and J lost 4; bases outside the gene matches: 4. CDR3 nucleotide sequence: TGCGCCAGCAGCTCCGGGACTAGCGGGTTAGAGACCCAGTACTTC. Protein: CASSSGTSGLETQYF.

The J gene is TRBJ2-5, the V gene TRBV6-2 or TRBV6-3, with 7 bases matching TRBD1. The germline V gene has CDR1 MNHEY and CDR2 SVGEGT. V lost 5 bases and J lost 9; bases outside the gene matches: 6. The CDR3 is 12 residues long. CDR3 DNA: TGTGCCAGCAGTCAGGGGGAAAGGTCCCAGTACTTC. Its translation: CASSQGERSQYF.

V and J are TRBV11-2 and TRBJ2-1; 9 bases are shared with TRBD2. V lost 4 bases, J lost 3 bases, and 7 bases stayed unmatched. The CDR3 runs to 16 residues. The germline gives CDR1 SGHAT, CDR2 FQNNGV. The CDR3 loop reads CASSSQAGGLYNEQFF. CDR3 DNA: TGTGCCAGCAGCTCCCAAGCGGGGGGCCTCTACAATGAGCAGTTCTTC.

V and J are TRBV7-2 and TRBJ1-1; the D gene is possibly TRBD1 (5 bases). This CDR3 has 16 amino acids. The germline V gene encodes CDR1 SGHTA and CDR2 FQGNSA. V gave up 5 bases and J gave up 3 bases, with 19 bases separating them. The CDR3 is CASSPLESQGHTEAFF. CDR3 nucleotide sequence: TGTGCCAGCAGCCCCCTCGAATCCCAGGGTCACACTGAAGCTTTCTTT.

The V and J genes are TRBV9 and TRBJ2-7; no reliable D call. Trimming took 0 bases from V and 2 from J, leaving 6 bases between them. Germline-derived CDR1 and CDR2 are SGDLS and YYNGEE. This CDR3 has 13 amino acids. CDR3 DNA sequence: TGTGCCAGCAGCGTAGGGGAAACCTACGAGCAGTACTTC. Translated, it gives CASSVGETYEQYF.

This clonotype appeared many times. The V and J genes are TRBV20-1 and TRBJ1-1, with 7 bases aligning to TRBD1. V gave up 1 base and J gave up 7 bases; unmatched junction bases: 6. The germline CDR1 and CDR2 sequences are DFQATT and SNEGSKA (reference sequence). The CDR3 sequence is 13 residues long. Here the CDR3 reads CSARGIDRVEAFF. As DNA, the CDR3 is TGCAGTGCTAGAGGGATCGACAGGGTTGAAGCTTTCTTT.

The rearrangement uses TRBV4-1 and TRBJ1-2; tentatively, D is TRBD1 (5 bases). CDR3 size: 13 residues. The V gene lost 0 bases and the J gene lost 6 bases, with 8 bases spanning the gap. Germline loops: CDR1 MGHRA, CDR2 YSYEKL. CDR3 in amino acids: CASSQEPGHGYTF. As DNA, the CDR3 is TGCGCCAGCAGCCAAGAGCCAGGGCATGGCTACACCTTC.

This chain links TRBV12-3 or TRBV12-4 with TRBJ1-5, with a tentative D call TRBD1 (5 bases). CDR3 length equals 19 residues. Trimming removed 6 bases at V and 0 bases at J, with 24 bases between. Here the CDR3 reads CASSPTGSREGYSNQPQHF. For the CDR3, the DNA is TGTGCCAGCAGCCCCACGGGAAGCAGGGAGGGGTATAGCAATCAGCCCCAGCATTTT.

This clonotype has at least ten counts. V usage is TRBV7-6 and J usage is TRBJ2-3; the D is unclear. V lost 4 bases and J 2 bases, leaving 7 bases between the germline ends. Germline CDR1 SGHVS, CDR2 FNYEAQ. The CDR3 extends over 13 amino acids. The CDR3, as DNA: TGTGCCAGCAGCTCCAGAATCACAGATACGCAGTATTTT. Its protein is CASSSRITDTQYF.

This clonotype has only a few counts. V gene TRBV20-1 combines with J gene TRBJ1-5; D is unclear. CDR3 size: 14 residues. Germline lookup yields CDR1 DFQATT and CDR2 SNEGSKA (reference sequence). Deletions cut 5 bases from V and 1 base from J, with 12 bases between. CDR3 loop: CSAYGPGSNQPQHF. The CDR3 DNA reads as TGCAGTGCTTACGGGCCGGGGAGCAATCAGCCCCAGCATTTT.

The rearrangement joins TRBV5-1 to TRBJ2-1; TRBD1 aligns across 9 bases. The junction had 8 bases not matched to a gene; V was cut back by 4 bases and J by 9 bases. The germline V gene encodes CDR1 SGHRS and CDR2 YFSETQ. CDR3 length: 14 residues. The CDR3 here is CASSGRTGVGEQFF. Here the CDR3 DNA reads TGCGCCAGCAGCGGAAGGACAGGGGTGGGTGAGCAGTTCTTC.

The rearrangement uses TRBV5-6 and TRBJ1-1; D gene ambiguous. This CDR3 has 15 residues. The V end lost 3 bases, the J end lost 1 base, and 13 bases lay between the germline ends. Per germline, CDR1 SGHDT and CDR2 YYEEEE. CDR3 coding DNA: TGTGCCAGCAGCTGGGCGACGAGCAGGAACACTGAAGCTTTCTTT. Protein: CASSWATSRNTEAFF.

The sample holds a few counts of this clonotype. This chain connects TRBV20-1 to TRBJ2-3, with 10 bases identical to TRBD2. Losses at the gene ends were 3 bases for V and 6 bases for J; bases not matched to a gene: 9. The CDR3 covers 15 residues. Germline V lookup: CDR1 DFQATT, CDR2 SNEGSKA (reference sequence). The CDR3 DNA sequence: TGCAGTGCTAGCGGAGCGGGGGGGGTCGGGGATACGCAGTATTTT. The encoded protein is CSASGAGGVGDTQYF.

V is TRBV5-1 and J is TRBJ2-3, with D perhaps matching TRBD1 or TRBD2 (5 bases each). The CDR3 extends over 18 amino acids. V gave up 4 bases and J gave up 0 bases, with 21 bases separating them. The V gene's germline CDR1 is SGHRS and CDR2 YFSETQ. The CDR3 coding sequence is TGCGCCAGCAGCCCCCGAATTCGGGGACGCACTAGCACAGATACGCAGTATTTT. Protein product: CASSPRIRGRTSTDTQYF.

The chain links TRBV7-2 to TRBJ2-3, with D possibly being TRBD1 or TRBD2 (6 bases each). The V end lost 5 bases, the J end lost 5 bases, and 23 bases lay between the germline ends. CDR1 is SGHTA, CDR2 FQGNSA, per germline. The CDR3 covers 17 residues. The CDR3 DNA is TGTGCCAGCAGCCCCCCCGGGCTGGGGGGCGGTCGAGATACGCAGTATTTT. Protein sequence: CASSPPGLGGGRDTQYF.

The chain recombines TRBV3-1 with TRBJ2-2, with 8 bases aligning to TRBD1. Germline lookup yields CDR1 LGHDT and CDR2 YNNKEL (reference sequence). The CDR3 spans 18 residues. V shed 4 bases and J 7 bases; nucleotides not matched to a gene: 17. CDR3 sequence reads: CASSPPSRAGGKIGELFF. In DNA form, the CDR3 reads TGTGCCAGCAGCCCGCCCAGTAGGGCAGGGGGCAAAATCGGGGAGCTGTTTTTT.

This clonotype was recorded a few times. The chain joins TRBV15 to TRBJ1-2; D is undetermined. Trimming took off 5 bases at V and 1 base at J, with 5 bases between the two ends. In germline, CDR1 is LNHNV, CDR2 YYDKDF (reference sequence). CDR3 length: 12 residues. The CDR3 nucleotides read TGTGCCACCAGCGGAAGTAACTATGGCTACACCTTC. This translates into CATSGSNYGYTF.

J is TRBJ2-2 and V is TRBV12-3 or TRBV12-4; TRBD1 matches 11 bases. The ends lost 5 bases at V and 6 bases at J; junction bases unmatched: 8. The CDR3 length is 16 residues. The CDR3 DNA follows: TGTGCCAGCAGTCCCTGGACAGGGGGCGCGGCCGGGGAGCTGTTTTTT. It is translated as CASSPWTGGAAGELFF.

This clonotype was picked up a small number of times. The chain is built from TRBV7-6 and TRBJ2-7; TRBD2 is a possible D gene (5 bases). Germline V gives CDR1 SGHVS, CDR2 FNYEAQ. The CDR3 extends over 14 amino acids. With 1 base removed from V and 4 bases from J, the gap between germline ends came to 11 bases. The CDR3 protein is CASSLDEGRYEQYF. For the CDR3, the DNA is TGTGCCAGCAGCTTAGATGAGGGTCGGTACGAGCAGTACTTC.

In its sample, this clonotype was seen a few times. This sequence joins TRBV5-1 and TRBJ1-4; TRBD1 might be the D (6 bases). The CDR3 runs to 14 residues. Trimming removed 4 bases from V and 0 bases from J, with 7 bases in between. The germline V gene encodes CDR1 SGHRS and CDR2 YFSETQ. Here the CDR3 reads CASSGQSTNEKLFF. The CDR3 nucleotides are TGCGCCAGCAGCGGACAGTCAACTAATGAAAAACTGTTTTTT.

The sample holds a few counts of this clonotype. The chain links TRBV21-1 to TRBJ1-5. TRBV21-1 is designated a pseudogene. CDR3 length: 13 amino acids. The CDR3, as DNA: TGTGCCAGCAGCACGAAGGACGGTCAGCCCCAGCATTTT. It yields the protein CASSTKDGQPQHF.

This chain uses TRBV7-2 with TRBJ1-1; 10 bases are a match to TRBD1. Per the germline V gene, CDR1 is SGHTA and CDR2 is FQGNSA. The CDR3 loop spans 16 amino acids. J gave up 1 base and V 5 bases, and 7 bases lay outside the gene matches. CDR3 sequence (DNA): TGTGCCAGCAGCGCCCGGACAGGGGGAAAGAACACTGAAGCTTTCTTT. As protein: CASSARTGGKNTEAFF.

The chain is built from TRBV11-2 and TRBJ2-7, with D maybe TRBD2 (7 bases). V was pared by 4 bases and J by 2 bases, with 12 bases between. In germline, CDR1 is SGHAT, CDR2 FQNNGV. This CDR3 has 14 amino acids. This chain's CDR3 is CASSSGGPTYEQYF. CDR3 sequence (DNA): TGTGCCAGCAGCTCCGGGGGGCCAACCTACGAGCAGTACTTC. Complete variable domain (other parts from reference TRBV11-2 and TRBJ2-7): EAGVAQSPRYKIIEKRQSVAFWCNPISGHATLYWYQQILGQGPKLLIQFQNNGVVDDSQLPKDRFSAERLKGVDSTLKIQPAKLEDSAVYLCASSSGGPTYEQYFGPGTRLTVT.

This clonotype was seen at least ten times. The genes are TRBV7-2 and TRBJ1-5; D remains ambiguous. V gave up 1 base and J gave up 6 bases, with 4 bases separating them. CDR3 size: 12 residues. Germline V gene data show CDR1 as SGHTA and CDR2 as FQGNSA. The CDR3 is CASSLDGQPQHF. In nucleotides, the CDR3 is TGTGCCAGCAGCTTAGATGGTCAGCCCCAGCATTTT.